This T cell receptor (beta chain) derives from a study of blood T cell repertoires in COVID-19. Study background: The United States, Italy and Spain supplied acute and convalescent COVID-19 samples. T cells, B-cell-depleted T cells, or PBMCs provided the cDNA or gDNA that served as material.

V was clipped by 7 bases and J by 0 bases, with 13 bases between them. The CDR3 spans 14 residues. Original methodology: Using reference gene primer amplification, nucleated cell counts were estimated. Method: immunoSEQ multiplex PCR; TCRdb's copy keeps in-frame clones and lacks some. V and J calls plus clone size are reproduced from that table; the DNA served to infer D and trimming. The sample holds about 210,000 clones, about 86% seen once. The sequenced sample consisted of peripheral blood. This chain joins TRBV5-3 and TRBJ1-1; D is unresolved. TRBV5-3 counts as an open reading frame of uncertain function. This receptor was identified in a woman in her forties or fifties with acute or convalescent COVID-19. CDR3 loop: CARVVSRLNTEAFF. The CDR3 bases are TGTGCCAGAGTTGTGAGCCGCCTGAACACTGAAGCTTTCTTT.